At least ten counts were recorded for the clone carrying this T cell receptor (beta chain). Its cognate antigen is unknown. The data belong to a study of spatial heterogeneity in lung cancer. Whole-study results and caveats: Tumor TCRs that were ubiquitous and expanded showed up in blood more at resection than follow-up.

Individually, TCR cDNA molecules were each labelled with a unique molecular identifier. One entry per CDR3 protein, called by TCRdb with MiXCR from the 5' RACE reads. Of about 11,000 distinct CDR3 sequences listed, around 6.3% are singletons. Time point described: sample taken at primary tumor resection. Patients with untreated early-stage non-small cell lung cancer, numbering 72, were the donors. Unsorted tumor, nontumor lung tissue or cryopreserved PBMC supplied the whole RNA. The CDR3 contains 14 residues. Germline trimming cut 4 bases from V and 4 bases from J; bases unmatched to any gene: 2. The germline CDR1 and CDR2 sequences are SGHAT and FQNNGV.

This specimen was PBMCs, taken at surgery. This rearrangement joins TRBV11-2 to TRBJ2-3, with 10 bases matching TRBD1. The receptor was isolated from a male donor with early-stage non-small cell lung cancer. CDR3 sequence: CASSWDRGADTQYF. The CDR3 DNA follows: TGTGCCAGCAGCTGGGACAGGGGAGCAGATACGCAGTATTTT.